This T cell receptor (beta chain) was obtained from a study of T-cell reconstitution after alpha-beta-depleted transplantation in children. Findings and caveats of the study: Several hundred expanded graft clones reportedly supplied alpha-beta T cells about two months after transplant. The high TCRbeta diversity at day 60 in some patients came from surviving recipient T cells and thymic progenitors. T cells produced anew were the main source of T-cell counts and diversity one year after transplant.

As it was prepared, the TCRbeta library received unique molecular identifiers. TCRdb re-derived calls from the PCR reads in MiXCR, one entry per CDR3 protein. The data show some 450,000 distinct CDR3 sequences, roughly 43% seen once. Concerning this clonotype: The antigen is not known.

Sequenced material: PBMCs, taken before TCRalphabeta/CD19-depleted stem cell transplant. This sequence originates from a girl aged 2 to 10 with aplastic anemia, due to receive a stem cell transplant.

CDR3 nucleotide sequence: TGTGCCAGCAGCCAAGATCGGGAGACCATTAGGGACAATGAGCAGTTCTTC. This gives the protein CASSQDRETIRDNEQFF. The V call is TRBV14, the J call TRBJ2-1, with D maybe TRBD2 (6 bases). Germline V gives CDR1 SGHDN, CDR2 FVKESK. V lost 0 bases and J lost 5, with 17 bases in between. This CDR3 comprises 17 residues. Together with reference TRBV14 and TRBJ2-1, the CDR3 gives the full variable domain: EAGVTQFPSHSVIEKGQTVTLRCDPISGHDNLYWYRRVMGKEIKFLLHFVKESKQDESGMPNNRFLAERTGGTYSTLKVQPAELEDSGVYFCASSQDRETIRDNEQFFGPGTRLTVL.